Listed below are T cell receptor beta chains from one sample, sequenced in a study of T-cell reconstitution after alpha-beta-depleted transplantation in children. Via MiXCR, TCRdb re-called the PCR reads, giving one row per CDR3 protein. The data hold about 310,000 distinct CDR3 sequences, with approximately 23% observed a single time. Sample: PBMCs, mostly from graft donor cells, taken 180 days after TCRalphabeta/CD19-depleted stem cell transplant. Receptors were obtained from a male patient aged 10 to 17 who had a stem cell transplant for acute lymphoblastic leukemia, so the T cells may come from the graft donor. Each CDR3 is given with its conserved first and last residue. Each record gives: J gene, clone size, D gene, V gene, CDR3 protein, CDR3 DNA. D genes are given only for firm matches. Not every row has a clone size; where given, it reads once, few, many or a size class.

TRBJ2-1	NA	NA	TRBV15	CATSRDLEQFF	TGTGCCACCAGCAGAGATCTTGAGCAGTTCTTC
TRBJ1-4	few	NA	TRBV5-1	CASSLRTATNEKLFF	TGCGCCAGCAGCTTGAGAACAGCAACTAATGAAAAACTGTTTTTT
TRBJ2-7	few	NA	TRBV7-6	CASTLGGLASEQYF	TGTGCCAGCACCCTAGGAGGGCTAGCAAGCGAGCAGTACTTC
TRBJ1-5	many	TRBD1	TRBV20-1	CSAREWEGGGQPQHF	TGCAGTGCTAGAGAGTGGGAAGGGGGCGGTCAGCCCCAGCATTTT
TRBJ2-2	NA	NA	TRBV7-3	CASSPIPGKELFF	TGTGCCAGCAGCCCCATCCCGGGGAAAGAGCTGTTTTTT
TRBJ2-7	few	NA	TRBV4-1	CASSQVTGSYEQYF	TGCGCCAGCAGCCAAGTTACGGGCAGCTACGAGCAGTACTTC
TRBJ1-1	few	NA	TRBV12-3/TRBV12-4	CASRLRMDSWNTEAFF	TGTGCCAGCAGGCTGAGAATGGACAGTTGGAACACTGAAGCTTTCTTT
TRBJ2-1	NA	NA	TRBV21-1	CASSARLAGGPDEQFF	TGTGCCAGCAGCGCCAGACTAGCGGGAGGGCCAGATGAGCAGTTCTTC
TRBJ1-4	NA	NA	TRBV12-3/TRBV12-4	CASSFWGRNEKLFF	TGTGCCAGCAGTTTTTGGGGACGCAATGAAAAACTGTTTTTT
TRBJ2-5	many	NA	TRBV9	CASSVAAGTQETQYF	TGTGCCAGCAGCGTAGCTGCGGGCACACAAGAGACCCAGTACTTC
TRBJ2-4	NA	NA	TRBV20-1	CSASTNPTGHKNIQYF	TGCAGTGCTAGCACCAATCCAACAGGGCACAAAAACATTCAGTACTTC
TRBJ2-5	once	TRBD1	TRBV6-1	CASTWTGSQETQYF	TGTGCCAGCACATGGACAGGGAGCCAAGAGACCCAGTACTTC